This TCR beta chain was identified in a study of cytomegalovirus exposure and HLA in healthy donors (dated by TCRdb to about 2017). Some background on the complete study: According to an earlier analysis of 450 to 650 of the donors, some 170 million T cells yielded roughly 100 million unique TCR beta sequences and 276 Gb of sequence data. Of the 300 to 500 genotyped donors, approximately 80% were placed in the genetic ancestry cluster associated with self-reported Caucasian donors. Every discovery cohort repertoire had been produced on one sequencing platform. A handful of DR-DQ haplotypes were handled as single units for association and clustering because linkage in the cohort was strong. Among around 400 genotyped donors of the cohort, an average of around 250,000 unique TCR beta nucleotide sequences was sequenced per donor, of which roughly 17% were non-productive. The number of donors typed differed by locus, with about 629-630 for A, B, C, DRB1 and DQB1, roughly 520 for DQA1, 600 to 610 for DPA1, and 400 to 490 for DPB1. Using immunosequencing, the study profiled T cell repertoires from 666 subjects and related those repertoires to cytomegalovirus serostatus. In the later analysis, no new phenotypic data were used to find candidate immune exposures; instead, reliance was placed on TCR beta sequences and their occurrence across donors. Donor age, sex, ethnicity and CMV serostatus were compiled alongside the repertoire data. Approximately 300 gigabases of sequencing data and around 85 million unique TCR sequences made up an early release that covered around 640 HLA-typed donors. To predict cytomegalovirus infection status, the study combined high-throughput TCR immunosequencing, statistical association of individual TCRs with disease status, and machine learning. Genome-wide SNP genotypes for about 65% of the 666 donors were used in a later genetic analysis, which treated that subset as a discovery cohort. HLA typing included class I and class II loci at four-digit resolution. In a later analysis, previously published TCR beta repertoires from hundreds of donors were re-analyzed and high-resolution HLA genotyping was added so that TCR occurrence patterns could be studied. In an earlier analysis of 587 of the donors, high-throughput TCR beta sequencing was used to judge whether each TCR beta V gene segment behaved as functional or pseudogenic. A separate validation cohort of 100 to 150 different subjects was used in addition to the 666-subject first cohort. The study was designed to test whether signatures of past pathogen exposure could be identified by cataloging public T cell receptors.

CDR1 and CDR2 (MNHEY, SMNVEV) derive from the germline V gene (reference sequence). Trimming removed 5 bases from V and 0 bases from J, leaving 15 bases between the germline ends. The CDR3 starts with the cysteine, ends with the phenylalanine, and has 16 residues. Here the CDR3 DNA is all that survives: 48 bases in frame from base 1. The cohort comprised some 730 healthy bone marrow donors. Cohort members were all nominally healthy when sampled, although unrecorded immune exposures were likely present. The donor tested CMV seronegative and was one of the 352 seronegative cohort members. Each donor provided a peripheral blood sample, and peripheral blood mononuclear cells were used for TCR beta sequencing. The Qiagen DNeasy Blood Extraction Kit was used to extract genomic DNA from the blood cell samples. The full study reports these points: At a false discovery rate of 0.05, a later analysis linked roughly 17,000 TCR beta sequences to specific HLA alleles. In a later analysis, the rate of TCR association differed among HLA loci, with DRB1 alleles having the most associated TCRs and HLA-C alleles having the fewest. In both the original and validation cohorts, the classifier was reported to diagnose cytomegalovirus status with high specificity and sensitivity. In an earlier analysis of roughly 500 of the donors, most TCR beta V segments appeared in productive rearrangements about 87% or about 30% of the time, broadly matching IMGT annotations. A later analysis reported that several top co-occurrence clusters appeared linked to parvovirus B19, influenza, CMV and Epstein-Barr virus. The study listed 150 to 200 TCR beta chains as associated with cytomegalovirus. A few of the identified cytomegalovirus-associated TCR beta chains were confirmed in vitro to be specific for cytomegalovirus antigens. Some IMGT-functional V segments, including TRBV6-2 and TRBV6-3, could not be told apart with the 87-base-pair reads, so those segments were excluded. When HLA alleles, especially DR and DQ, strongly co-occurred, TCR associations were difficult to assign to individual alleles. CMV serostatus was the only immune exposure information available for the cohort. The earlier analysis of almost 600 of the donors excluded about 16 rarely observed V segments, including chromosome 9 orphons, because counts were too low. The presence/absence analyses assumed that sequencing depth was roughly uniform across donors, and that assumption may not be true. A cluster of highly shared sequence variants was judged likely to be a technical artifact of the sequencing pipeline. The authors suggested that the approach could potentially be extended to other disease states and immunological phenotypes. A later genetic analysis associated a missense DCLRE1C variant with V-gene and J-gene trimming of TCR beta chains, and an independent cohort replicated the association. A later analysis found that HLA-associated TCR beta chains were more clonally expanded and had lower generation probabilities than equally common non-associated chains. Because HLA typing was unavailable for some donors at each locus, only the typed subset was used in association tests. Linkage disequilibrium might explain the correlated functional status among segregating V segments, but an unknown experimental factor could not be ruled out. Compared with the approximately 600-donor mean, donors in an Asian-associated ancestry cluster had fewer N-insertions in productive TCRs, according to a later genetic analysis. A further reported finding was that TCR beta sequences accurately predicted the HLA-A and HLA-B alleles for most subjects in the first cohort. Across donors, most TCR sequences were observed very rarely, whereas some public TCRs were present in many individuals. The cohort was sequenced for TCR beta chains only, and without alpha or paired-chain data the features that could be detected were limited. A later analysis found that most CMV-associated TCR beta chains appeared HLA-restricted, with HLA associations seemingly driven largely by CMV exposure.

Libraries were built with the immunoSEQ multiplex PCR assay. For the multiplex PCR, a mixture combining 60 forward primers for TCR Vbeta segments and 13 reverse primers for TCR Jbeta segments was used. The CDR3 region of rearranged TCR beta genes was amplified from genomic DNA by a multiplex PCR assay. Amplified TCR beta libraries were sequenced as 87-base-pair reads on the Illumina HiSeq System. From the authors' description of their analysis: Across the 500 to 750 repertoires, a later analysis counted approximately 83 million unique TCR beta chains, around 11 million of which were shared by at least two donors. Raw reads were error-corrected and collapsed into unique sequences with a nearest-neighbor algorithm that merged closely related sequences to remove PCR and sequencing errors. To assign V, D and J gene segments, CDR3 sequences were aligned to IMGT reference sequences. For a sequence to be retained, a match of at least six nucleotides was required to both a V gene segment and a J gene segment. Rearrangements were called productive when the CDR3 lacked stop codons and stayed in frame with V and J; all others were non-productive. Following IMGT convention, CDR3 was defined as the stretch from the second conserved V-encoded cysteine up to the conserved J-encoded phenylalanine. The earlier analysis of about 620 of the donors excluded sequences that lacked an unambiguous match to a single V gene segment. An earlier analysis of 587 of the donors classified V segments as functional when productive rearrangements were above 56.7% and as segregating when the standard deviation between donors was above 5%. A statistical classification framework was built for diagnosing cytomegalovirus status from the catalog of TCR beta chain sequences. In a later analysis, TCR nucleotide sequences were compared against IMGT/GENE-DB human TR gene sequences so that V and J genes could be assigned. A later analysis assigned CDR3 sequences and most-parsimonious VDJ recombination scenarios with the TCRdist pipeline. In a later analysis, each TCR beta chain was defined by its CDR3 amino acid sequence together with its V-gene family, and reads without a unique V-gene family were excluded. As a way to deal with suspected cross-contamination and a sequencing artifact, a later analysis dropped 500 to 700 nucleotide sequences that were highly shared and had low generation probability. In a later analysis, a clonal expansion index for each public chain was calculated from normalized within-repertoire ranks of inferred template counts. Generation probabilities in a later analysis came from a VDJ recombination model fitted to out-of-frame rearrangements, and those results were checked against IGoR. A later analysis scored TCR-TCR, TCR-HLA and TCR-CMV co-occurrence with hypergeometric tests, applying a repertoire-size bias correction to TCR pairs. In a later analysis, false discovery rates were estimated by permuting HLA or CMV assignments 20 times. In a later analysis, co-occurring TCRs were grouped with DBSCAN, and TCRdist sequence similarity was added when clustering was performed within HLA-allele-positive subsets. For co-occurrence clustering, repertoires with fewer than 30,000 or more than 120,000 public chains were excluded, along with five repertoires with anomalous nucleotide sharing. TCRdb holds this immuneACCESS table with in-frame rearrangements only. Some clones are missing; in checked studies, unresolved V genes explain under half, and the rest has no known cause. D and trimming come from the DNA, and the V and J calls and clone size come from that table. This sample has 100,000 to 150,000 clones in its table, and roughly three quarters of those were observed once. 1.1% of the sample belongs to the ten largest clones.

In regard to this clone: There is no known antigen for this receptor. The record has no base qualities; no much larger clone is one base away.

The rearranged chain carries TRBV27 and TRBJ2-3, with TRBD2 as a weak D call on 5 bases. What was sequenced was PBMCs. This sequence was found in a male donor in good health and CMV-seronegative. CDR3 region: CASSPWTSPSTDTQYF. The nucleotides read TGTGCCAGCAGTCCGTGGACTTCGCCTAGCACAGATACGCAGTATTTT.